What follows are 19 T cell receptor beta chains derived from one specimen sequenced in a study of monozygotic twins with inflammatory bowel disease. TCRdb reanalyzed the 5' RACE reads and collapses them to one entry per CDR3 protein, without DNA. The table lists roughly 150,000 distinct CDR3 sequences. Sequencing was carried out using blood. These receptors all stem from a human donor with ulcerative colitis or Crohn's disease, or a healthy co-twin of an affected twin (not recorded which).

The chain employs TRBV7-6 and TRBJ2-1; there is no DNA to check the TCRdb D call of TRBD2. The germline gives CDR1 SGHVS, CDR2 FNYEAQ. This CDR3 region has 16 residues. Here the CDR3 reads CASSPPRGTSHNEQFF.

This chain links TRBV12-3 or TRBV12-4 with TRBJ1-6; lacking DNA, the TRBD1 call made by TCRdb goes unchecked. The CDR3 length is 15 residues. This chain's CDR3 is CASSRQGAGNSPLHF.

The V call is TRBV29-1, the J call TRBJ2-1. This CDR3 has 12 residues. CDR1 is SQVTM and CDR2 is ANQGSEA in the germline V gene. This chain's CDR3 is CSVRSSYNEQFF.

The genes are TRBV2 and TRBJ2-1; there is no DNA to check the TCRdb D call of TRBD2. Per the germline V gene, CDR1 is SNHLY and CDR2 is FYNNEI. CDR3 length: 14 residues. CDR3 sequence: CASSVNNRDSGQFF. The entire variable domain, with the rest obtained from reference TRBV2 and TRBJ2-1, is as follows: EPEVTQTPSHQVTQMGQEVILRCVPISNHLYFYWYRQILGQKVEFLVSFYNNEISEKSEIFDDQFSVERPDGSNFTLKIRSTKLEDSAMYFCASSVNNRDSGQFFGPGTRLTVL.

The chain joins TRBV6-5 to TRBJ2-6. Per germline, CDR1 MNHEY and CDR2 SVGAGI. This CDR3 has 13 amino acids. CDR3 in amino acids: CASSYFGANVLTF.

The rearrangement links TRBV6-5 to TRBJ1-2; TCRdb returns TRBD1, unconfirmable since there is no DNA. Germline lookup yields CDR1 MNHEY and CDR2 SVGAGI. The CDR3 is 17 amino acids. This CDR3 reads CASSYYLAGQTNYGYTF.

The chain carries TRBV5-1 and TRBJ1-1; TCRdb proposes TRBD1, but this gene call is untestable without DNA. The CDR3 has 15 residues. The germline V gene has CDR1 SGHRS and CDR2 YFSETQ. CDR3: CASSPEIGKNTEAFF.

The chain recombines TRBV27 with TRBJ2-1; the D call from TCRdb, TRBD2, cannot be confirmed without DNA. CDR3 size: 15 residues. The germline V gene has CDR1 MNHEY and CDR2 SMNVEV (reference sequence). This CDR3 is CASTKGYPSDNEQFF.

The gene calls are TRBV27 and TRBJ1-5. CDR1 MNHEY and CDR2 SMNVEV come from the germline V gene (reference sequence). There are 17 residues in the CDR3. The CDR3 is CASSFGRGEYSNQPQHF.

The chain combines TRBV16 with TRBJ1-4. This CDR3 contains 14 residues. Germline V gene data show CDR1 as KGHSY and CDR2 as FQNENV. Here the CDR3 reads CASSGSATNEKLFF.

CDR3 region: CASSIGRAGVSYEQYF. V and J are TRBV19 and TRBJ2-7. The CDR3 totals 16 residues. Germline V gene data show CDR1 as LNHDA and CDR2 as SQIVND (reference sequence).

The chain carries TRBV27 and TRBJ2-2; checking the TCRdb D call of TRBD1 is not possible without DNA. The CDR3 loop spans 16 amino acids. The germline V gene encodes CDR1 MNHEY and CDR2 SMNVEV (reference sequence). CDR3 amino acids: CASRAEPPVRTGELLF.

The chain recombines TRBV6-5 with TRBJ2-3; as DNA is missing, the TRBD2 call by TCRdb cannot be tested. The CDR3 extends over 16 amino acids. Looked up from germline, CDR1 is MNHEY and CDR2 is SVGAGI. CDR3 residues: CASSFLTSGTTDTQYF.

The chain recombines TRBV5-1 with TRBJ2-4; as DNA is missing, the TRBD1 call by TCRdb cannot be tested. The germline V gene encodes CDR1 SGHRS and CDR2 YFSETQ. The CDR3 has 15 amino acids. CDR3 residues: CASSLAGGTKNIQYF. The whole variable domain, filled in from reference TRBV5-1 and TRBJ2-4, reads KAGVTQTPRYLIKTRGQQVTLSCSPISGHRSVSWYQQTPGQGLQFLFEYFSETQRNKGNFPGRFSGRQFSNSRSEMNVSTLELGDSALYLCASSLAGGTKNIQYFGAGTRLSVL.

V usage is TRBV5-1 and J usage is TRBJ1-6; without DNA, the TCRdb call of TRBD1 cannot be checked. The CDR3 runs to 14 residues. CDR1 SGHRS and CDR2 YFSETQ come from the germline V gene. CDR3 residues: CASSIDRVDSPLHF.

J is TRBJ2-1 and V is TRBV6-2 or TRBV6-3; TCRdb's D call of TRBD2 is untestable without DNA. CDR3 length: 15 residues. CDR1 is MNHEY, CDR2 SVGEGT, per germline. The CDR3 sequence: CASSSRLAFYNEQFF.

The chain recombines TRBV27 with TRBJ2-1; checking the TCRdb D call of TRBD1 is not possible without DNA. Germline V lookup: CDR1 MNHEY, CDR2 SMNVEV (reference sequence). The CDR3 spans 14 residues. CDR3 protein: CASTWAGGYNEQFF.

The chain uses TRBV9 and TRBJ2-3; TCRdb calls TRBD2, which cannot be checked without DNA. This CDR3 spans 15 amino acids. Germline CDR1 and CDR2: SGDLS and YYNGEE. CDR3 protein: CASSVWSGPTDTQYF.

The chain is built from TRBV5-1 and TRBJ1-4. The CDR3 loop spans 14 amino acids. In germline, CDR1 is SGHRS, CDR2 YFSETQ. The CDR3 here is CASSEGQPNEKLFF.